This T cell receptor beta chain was identified in a study of blood T cell repertoires in COVID-19. Trimming removed 5 bases at V and 6 bases at J, with 13 bases between. The CDR3 totals 12 residues. Germline CDR1 and CDR2: SQVTM and ANQGSEA. Method: immunoSEQ multiplex PCR; TCRdb's copy keeps in-frame clones and lacks some. The sample yields 150,000 to 200,000 clones, around 84% seen once. The sample taken for sequencing was peripheral blood. This receptor was obtained from a young man with active or convalescent COVID-19. V usage is TRBV29-1 and J usage is TRBJ1-1; D is possibly TRBD1 (6 bases). The CDR3 loop reads CSVSRGRPEAFF. The CDR3 DNA follows: TGCAGCGTTTCCAGGGGTAGGCCTGAAGCTTTCTTT.